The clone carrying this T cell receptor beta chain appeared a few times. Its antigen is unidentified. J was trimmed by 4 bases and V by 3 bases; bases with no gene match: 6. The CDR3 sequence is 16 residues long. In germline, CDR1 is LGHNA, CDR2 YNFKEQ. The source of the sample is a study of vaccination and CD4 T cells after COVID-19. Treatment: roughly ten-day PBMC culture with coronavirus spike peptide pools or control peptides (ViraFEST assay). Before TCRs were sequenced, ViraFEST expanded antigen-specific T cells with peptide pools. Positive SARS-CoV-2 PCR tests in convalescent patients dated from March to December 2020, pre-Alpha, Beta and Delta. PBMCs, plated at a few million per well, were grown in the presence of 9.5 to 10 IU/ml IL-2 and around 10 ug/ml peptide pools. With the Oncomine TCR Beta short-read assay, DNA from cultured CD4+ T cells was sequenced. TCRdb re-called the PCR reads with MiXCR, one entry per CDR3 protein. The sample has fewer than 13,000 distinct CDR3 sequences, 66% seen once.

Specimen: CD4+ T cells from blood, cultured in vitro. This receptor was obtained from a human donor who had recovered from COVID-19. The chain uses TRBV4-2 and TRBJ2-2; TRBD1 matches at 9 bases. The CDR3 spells CASSQPGQGSTGELFF. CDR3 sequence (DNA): TGTGCCAGCAGCCAGCCGGGACAGGGATCCACCGGGGAGCTGTTTTTT.